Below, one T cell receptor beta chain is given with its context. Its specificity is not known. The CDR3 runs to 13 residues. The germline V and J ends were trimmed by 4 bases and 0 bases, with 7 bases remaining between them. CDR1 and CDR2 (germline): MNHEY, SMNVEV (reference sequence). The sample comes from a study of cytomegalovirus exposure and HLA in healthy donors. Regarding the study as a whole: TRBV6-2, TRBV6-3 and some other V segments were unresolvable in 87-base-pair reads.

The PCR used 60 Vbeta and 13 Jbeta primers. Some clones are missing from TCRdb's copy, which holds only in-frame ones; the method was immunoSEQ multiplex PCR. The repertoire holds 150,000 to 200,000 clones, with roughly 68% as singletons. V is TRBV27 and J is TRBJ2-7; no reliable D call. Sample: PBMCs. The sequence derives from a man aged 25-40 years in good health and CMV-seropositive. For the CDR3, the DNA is TGTGCCAGCAGTTCTACCTCCTCCTACGAGCAGTACTTC. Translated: CASSSTSSYEQYF.